The sequence of this TCR beta chain was determined in a study of vaccination effects on CD4 cells after COVID-19. Study in general: Post-vaccine sampling occurred a median 72 days after the second dose.

In the case of this clone: Antigen unknown.

This CDR3 has 16 amino acids. Sequencing was preceded by expansion of antigen-specific CD4+ T cells with viral peptide pools in the ViraFEST assay. Culture lasted 10 days before CD4+ T cell isolation. Vaccination of participants consisted of two doses of either the BNT162b2 or mRNA-1273 vaccine. Vaccinees lacked prior SARS-CoV-2 infection and tested negative for nucleocapsid antibodies. Profiled with immunoSEQ multiplex PCR; TCRdb holds only in-frame clones, not every one. The sample includes about 31,000 clones, over 60% of them seen just once. This clonotype originated in a human donor who received a COVID-19 vaccine. This chain uses TRBV21-1 with TRBJ1-5; the table's D call TRBD1 went unverified against the DNA. TRBV21-1 is an annotated pseudogene. This specimen was CD4+ T cells from PBMCs cultured with SARS-CoV-2 spike peptides, taken after COVID-19 vaccination. CDR3 loop: CASSTNGTGGTCPQHF. DNA for the CDR3: TGTGCCAGCAGCACCAACGGGACAGGGGGCACCTGCCCCCAGCATTTT.